The clone carrying this TCR beta chain was picked up many times. What it recognizes is unknown. The CDR3 is made up of 12 amino acids. V trimming: 6 bases; J trimming: 3 bases; junction bases outside the gene matches: 5. Germline CDR1 and CDR2: SQVTM and ANQGSEA. Constant-segment-primed 5'RACE gave TCR alpha and TCR beta cDNA libraries with sample barcodes and UMIs. TCRdb recomputed calls from the 5' RACE reads with MiXCR, one row per CDR3 protein. Here the sample spans roughly 180,000 distinct CDR3 sequences, around 10% being singletons. The record originates from a study of T-cell memory formation after mild COVID-19. Study-level information: Clusters were largely donor specific.

Study-level findings and limits: The study found balanced CD4/CD8 in clones contracting day 15 to 85 and a CD4+ lean in later expanders. Most CD4+ clones that shrank were in CM and EM, while CD8+ ones turned up in EMRA.

This sequence was found in a man younger than 35 who had mild COVID-19 (a few samples of this study predate the infection). Cell type and time point are not known. The chain couples TRBV29-1 to TRBJ2-7; 7 bases match TRBD1. The sample was PBMCs or a T cell subset sorted from them (not recorded which). The DNA of the CDR3 is TGCAGCGTCGCCGGGACAGACTACGAGCAGTACTTC. Encoded protein: CSVAGTDYEQYF.